This TCR beta chain originates from a study of type 1 and type 2 diabetes patients. Across the whole study: The cohort mixed type 1 diabetes, type 2 diabetes and nondiabetic donors.

Germline loops: CDR1 SGHVS, CDR2 FNYEAQ. This CDR3 comprises 13 residues. With 5 bases removed from V and 4 bases from J, the gap between germline ends came to 11 bases. Amplification started from genomic DNA. Amplification of the beta chain CDR3 used 30 forward and 13 reverse multiplex primers. TCRdb reprocessed the multiplex PCR reads with MiXCR, giving one entry per CDR3 protein. This table has fewer than 350,000 distinct CDR3 sequences, around 47% appearing once. This sequence joins TRBV7-6 and TRBJ1-2; D ambiguous. The sequenced sample consisted of peripheral blood mononuclear cells (PBMCs). The clonotype originates from a man aged 18-30 years with type 2 diabetes. The CDR3 nucleotides are TGTGCCAGCAGCCTCTCCTCAGGCTATGGCTACACCTTC. This encodes CASSLSSGYGYTF.